This TCR beta chain was observed in a study of spatial heterogeneity in lung cancer. Study details: Detection consistently yielded more beta chains than alpha chains.

V dropped 0 bases and J dropped 2 bases, with 7 bases sitting between them. The CDR3 extends over 14 amino acids. Germline V gene sequence: CDR1 SGHDN, CDR2 FVKESK. From the 5' RACE reads, TCRdb called clonotypes with MiXCR, one entry per CDR3 protein. This sample has 75,000 to 85,000 distinct CDR3 sequences, with 15% to 25% found just once. Sample time point: sample taken at primary tumor resection. Extraction of whole RNA from tumor, nontumor lung or frozen PBMC preceded unsorted sequencing. The approximately 78 donors had untreated early-stage non-small cell lung cancer. The sequence was collected from a male donor with early-stage non-small cell lung cancer. This specimen was PBMCs, taken at surgery. The rearrangement uses TRBV14 and TRBJ1-1; D gene ambiguous. CDR3 loop: CASSQEVFNTEAFF. DNA of the CDR3: TGTGCCAGCAGCCAAGAGGTTTTTAACACTGAAGCTTTCTTT. Supplemented by reference TRBV14 and TRBJ1-1, the full variable domain reads EAGVTQFPSHSVIEKGQTVTLRCDPISGHDNLYWYRRVMGKEIKFLLHFVKESKQDESGMPNNRFLAERTGGTYSTLKVQPAELEDSGVYFCASSQEVFNTEAFFGQGTRLTVV.